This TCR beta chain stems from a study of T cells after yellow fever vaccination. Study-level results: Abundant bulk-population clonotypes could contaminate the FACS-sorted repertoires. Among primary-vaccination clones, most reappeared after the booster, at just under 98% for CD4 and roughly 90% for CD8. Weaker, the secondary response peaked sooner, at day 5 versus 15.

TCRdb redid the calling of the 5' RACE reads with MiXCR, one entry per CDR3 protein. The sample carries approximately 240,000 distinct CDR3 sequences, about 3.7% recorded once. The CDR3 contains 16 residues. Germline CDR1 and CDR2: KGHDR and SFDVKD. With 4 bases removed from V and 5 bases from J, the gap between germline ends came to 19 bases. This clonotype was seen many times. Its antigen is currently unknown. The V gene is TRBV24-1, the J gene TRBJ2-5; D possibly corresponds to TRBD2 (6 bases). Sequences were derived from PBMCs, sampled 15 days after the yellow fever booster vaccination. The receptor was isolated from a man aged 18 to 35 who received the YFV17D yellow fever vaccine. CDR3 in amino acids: CATSEVYGGVGETQYF. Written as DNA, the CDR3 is TGTGCCACCAGTGAGGTCTACGGCGGGGTTGGGGAGACCCAGTACTTC.